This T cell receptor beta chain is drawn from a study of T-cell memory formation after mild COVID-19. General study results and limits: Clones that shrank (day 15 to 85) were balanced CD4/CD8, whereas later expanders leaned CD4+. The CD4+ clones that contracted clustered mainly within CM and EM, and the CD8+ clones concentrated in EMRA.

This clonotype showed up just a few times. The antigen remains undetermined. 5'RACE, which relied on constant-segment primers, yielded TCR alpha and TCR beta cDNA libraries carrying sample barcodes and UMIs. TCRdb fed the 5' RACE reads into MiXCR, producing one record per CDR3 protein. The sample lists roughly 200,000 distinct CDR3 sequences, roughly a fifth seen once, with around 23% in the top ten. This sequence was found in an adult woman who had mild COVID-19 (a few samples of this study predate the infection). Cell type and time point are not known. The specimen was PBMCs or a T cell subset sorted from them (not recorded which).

DNA of the CDR3: TGTGCCAGCAGCTTGGCCGGGAGGGAGGGCACTGAAGCTTTCTTT. Translation: CASSLAGREGTEAFF. This chain joins TRBV5-6 and TRBJ1-1; no reliable D call. This CDR3 is built from 15 residues. Between the trimmed V and J ends, which lost 0 bases and 4 bases, there was a span of 13 bases. The V gene's germline CDR1 is SGHDT and CDR2 YYEEEE.